This T cell receptor beta chain stems from a study of neurological immune-mediated disorders. This clonotype was detected many times. TCRdb analysed the 5' RACE reads with MiXCR anew, one entry per CDR3 protein. This sample has about 27,000 distinct CDR3 sequences, with 21% found just once. What was sequenced was PBMCs. The sequence was collected from a woman in her sixties in good health.

The CDR3: CASSQDPGGDYGYTF. The CDR3 DNA is TGCGCCAGCAGCCAAGACCCGGGAGGCGACTATGGCTACACCTTC. This chain connects TRBV4-3 to TRBJ1-2; no clear D gene. With 0 bases removed from V and 3 bases from J, the gap between germline ends came to 11 bases. Germline V CDR1 and CDR2: LGHNA, YSLEER. This CDR3 spans 15 amino acids.